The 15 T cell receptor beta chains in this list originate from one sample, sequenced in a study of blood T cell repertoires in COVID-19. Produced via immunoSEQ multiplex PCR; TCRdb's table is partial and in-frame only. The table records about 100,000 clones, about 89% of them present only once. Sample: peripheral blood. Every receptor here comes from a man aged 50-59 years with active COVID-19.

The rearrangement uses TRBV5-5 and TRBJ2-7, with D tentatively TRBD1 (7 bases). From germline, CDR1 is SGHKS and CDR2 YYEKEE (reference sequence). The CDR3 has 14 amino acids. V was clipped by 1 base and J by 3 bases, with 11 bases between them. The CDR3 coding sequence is TGTGCCAGCAGCTTGTTCAGGGGGGACTACGAGCAGTACGTC. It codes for CASSLFRGDYEQYV.

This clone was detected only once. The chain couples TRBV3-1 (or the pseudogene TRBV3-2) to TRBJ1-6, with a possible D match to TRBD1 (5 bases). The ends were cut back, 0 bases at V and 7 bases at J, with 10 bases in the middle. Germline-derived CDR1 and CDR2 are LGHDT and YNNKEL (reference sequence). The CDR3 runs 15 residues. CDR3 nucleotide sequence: TGTGCCAGCAGCCAAGAGTTGGGGGGAAATTCACCCCTCCACTTT. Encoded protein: CASSQELGGNSPLHF.

The DNA for the CDR3 is TGTGCCAGCAGCCGGACTAGCGTCGGCACCGGGGAGCTGTTTTTT. This sequence encodes CASSRTSVGTGELFF. This chain uses TRBV6-5 with TRBJ2-2; 9 bases match TRBD2. Germline-derived CDR1 and CDR2 are MNHEY and SVGAGI. The CDR3 is made up of 15 amino acids. With 6 bases clipped from V and 4 bases from J, the junction kept 6 bases outside the gene matches.

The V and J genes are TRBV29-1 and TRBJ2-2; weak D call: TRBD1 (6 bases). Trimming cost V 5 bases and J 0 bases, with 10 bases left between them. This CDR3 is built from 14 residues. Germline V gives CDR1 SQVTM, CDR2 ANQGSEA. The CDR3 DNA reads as TGCAGCGTTAGGGCAGGGGCGAACACCGGGGAGCTGTTTTTT. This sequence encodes CSVRAGANTGELFF.

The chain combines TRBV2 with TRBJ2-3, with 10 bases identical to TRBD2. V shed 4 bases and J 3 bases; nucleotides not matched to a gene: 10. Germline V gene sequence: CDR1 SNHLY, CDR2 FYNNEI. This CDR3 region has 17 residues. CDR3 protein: CASSGGAGGRRTDTQYF. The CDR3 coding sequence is TGTGCCAGCAGTGGCGGAGCGGGAGGGAGGCGAACAGATACGCAGTATTTT.

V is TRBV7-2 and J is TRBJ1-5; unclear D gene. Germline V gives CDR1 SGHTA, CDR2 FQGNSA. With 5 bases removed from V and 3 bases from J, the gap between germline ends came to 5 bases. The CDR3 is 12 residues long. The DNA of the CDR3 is TGTGCCAGCAGCCCTCCCAATCAGCCCCAGCATTTT. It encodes CASSPPNQPQHF. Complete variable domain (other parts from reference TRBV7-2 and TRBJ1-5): GAGVSQSPSNKVTEKGKDVELRCDPISGHTALYWYRQSLGQGLEFLIYFQGNSAPDKSGLPSDRFSAERTGGSVSTLTIQRTQQEDSAVYLCASSPPNQPQHFGDGTRLSIL.

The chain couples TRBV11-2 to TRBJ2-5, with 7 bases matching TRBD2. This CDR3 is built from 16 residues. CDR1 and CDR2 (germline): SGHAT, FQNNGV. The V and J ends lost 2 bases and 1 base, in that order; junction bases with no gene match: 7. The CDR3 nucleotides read TGTGCCAGCAGCTTAAGTGGCGGGGGAGTCCAAGAGACCCAGTACTTC. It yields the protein CASSLSGGGVQETQYF.

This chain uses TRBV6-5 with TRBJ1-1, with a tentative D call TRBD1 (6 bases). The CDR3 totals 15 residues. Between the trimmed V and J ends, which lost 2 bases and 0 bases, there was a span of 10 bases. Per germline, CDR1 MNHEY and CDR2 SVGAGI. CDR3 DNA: TGTGCCAGCAGTTACAAGGGACATATGAACACTGAAGCTTTCTTT. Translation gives CASSYKGHMNTEAFF.

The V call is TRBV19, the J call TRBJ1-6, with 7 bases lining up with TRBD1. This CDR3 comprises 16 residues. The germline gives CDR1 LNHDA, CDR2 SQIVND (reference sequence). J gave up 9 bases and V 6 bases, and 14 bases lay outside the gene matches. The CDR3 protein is CASSLSGDRAASPLHF. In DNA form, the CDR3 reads TGTGCCAGTAGCCTGTCGGGAGACAGGGCAGCTTCACCCCTCCACTTT.

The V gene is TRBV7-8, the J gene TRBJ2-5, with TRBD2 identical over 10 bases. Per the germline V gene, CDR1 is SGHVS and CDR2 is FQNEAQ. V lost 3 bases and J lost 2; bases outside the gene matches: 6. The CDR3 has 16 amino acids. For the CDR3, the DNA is TGTGCCAGCAGCTTTAGCGGGGGGAATAGTCAAGAGACCCAGTACTTC. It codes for CASSFSGGNSQETQYF.

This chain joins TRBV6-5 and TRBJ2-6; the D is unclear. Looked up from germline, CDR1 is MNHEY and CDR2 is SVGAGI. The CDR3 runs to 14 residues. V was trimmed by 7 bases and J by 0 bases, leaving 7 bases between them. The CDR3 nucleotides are TGTGCCAGCATTGGGCCCTCTGGGGCCAACGTCCTGACTTTC. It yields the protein CASIGPSGANVLTF.

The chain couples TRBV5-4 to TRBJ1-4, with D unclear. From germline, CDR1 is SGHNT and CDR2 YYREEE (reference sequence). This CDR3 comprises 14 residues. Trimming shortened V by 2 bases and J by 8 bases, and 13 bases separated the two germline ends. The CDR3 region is CASSLGGYAEKLFF. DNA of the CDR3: TGTGCCAGCAGCTTAGGAGGGTACGCAGAAAAACTGTTTTTT.

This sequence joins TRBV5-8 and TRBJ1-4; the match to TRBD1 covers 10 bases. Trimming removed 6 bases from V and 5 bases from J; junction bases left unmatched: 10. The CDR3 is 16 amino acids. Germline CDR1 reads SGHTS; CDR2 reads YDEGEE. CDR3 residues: CASMRGTGARNEKLFF. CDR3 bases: TGTGCCAGCATGAGGGGGACAGGGGCCCGCAATGAAAAACTGTTTTTT.

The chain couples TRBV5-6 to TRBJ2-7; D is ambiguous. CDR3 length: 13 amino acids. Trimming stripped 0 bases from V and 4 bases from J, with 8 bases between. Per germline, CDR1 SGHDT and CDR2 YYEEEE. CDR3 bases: TGTGCCAGCAGCTTGGGGCCGAATTACGAGCAGTACGTC. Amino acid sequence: CASSLGPNYEQYV.

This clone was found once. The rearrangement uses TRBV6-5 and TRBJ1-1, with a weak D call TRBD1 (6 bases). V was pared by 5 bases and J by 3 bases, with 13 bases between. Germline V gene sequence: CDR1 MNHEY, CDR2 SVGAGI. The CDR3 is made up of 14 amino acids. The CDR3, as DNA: TGTGCCAGCAGTCTAACAGGGAGGGACACTGAAGCTTTCTTT. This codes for CASSLTGRDTEAFF.